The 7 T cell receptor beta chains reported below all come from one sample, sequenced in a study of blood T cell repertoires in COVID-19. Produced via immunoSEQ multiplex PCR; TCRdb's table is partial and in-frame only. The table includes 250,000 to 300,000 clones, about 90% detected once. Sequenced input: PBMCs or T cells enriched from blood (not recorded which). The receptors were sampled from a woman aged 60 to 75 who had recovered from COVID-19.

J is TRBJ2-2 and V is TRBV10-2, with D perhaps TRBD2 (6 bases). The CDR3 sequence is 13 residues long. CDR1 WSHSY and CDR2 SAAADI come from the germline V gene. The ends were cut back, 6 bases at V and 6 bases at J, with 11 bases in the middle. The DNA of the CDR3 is TGCGCCAGCAGGTGGAGGGATGCCGGGGAGCTGTTTTTT. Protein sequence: CASRWRDAGELFF.

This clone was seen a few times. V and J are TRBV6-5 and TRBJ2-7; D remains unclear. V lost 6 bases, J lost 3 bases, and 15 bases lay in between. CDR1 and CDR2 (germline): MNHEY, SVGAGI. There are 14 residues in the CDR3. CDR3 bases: TGTGCCAGCAGCGCATCGATAGTCTTCTACGAGCAGTACTTC. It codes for CASSASIVFYEQYF.

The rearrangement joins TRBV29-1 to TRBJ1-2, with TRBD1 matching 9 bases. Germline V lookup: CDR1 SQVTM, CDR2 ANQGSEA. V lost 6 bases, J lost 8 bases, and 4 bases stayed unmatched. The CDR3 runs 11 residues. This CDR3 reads CSVRQGEGYTF. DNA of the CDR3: TGCAGCGTCCGACAGGGGGAAGGCTACACCTTC. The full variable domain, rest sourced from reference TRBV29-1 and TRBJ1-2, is SAVISQKPSRDICQRGTSLTIQCQVDSQVTMMFWYRQQPGQSLTLIATANQGSEATYESGFVIDKFPISRPNLTFSTLTVSNMSPEDSSIYLCSVRQGEGYTFGSGTRLTVV.

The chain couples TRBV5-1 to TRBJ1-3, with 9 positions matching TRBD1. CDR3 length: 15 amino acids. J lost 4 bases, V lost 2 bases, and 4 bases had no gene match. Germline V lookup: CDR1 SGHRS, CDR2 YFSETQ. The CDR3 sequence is CASSLQGAGGNTIYF. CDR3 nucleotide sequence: TGCGCCAGCAGCTTACAGGGGGCCGGAGGAAACACCATATATTTT. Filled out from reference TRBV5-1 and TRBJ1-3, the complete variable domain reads KAGVTQTPRYLIKTRGQQVTLSCSPISGHRSVSWYQQTPGQGLQFLFEYFSETQRNKGNFPGRFSGRQFSNSRSEMNVSTLELGDSALYLCASSLQGAGGNTIYFGEGSWLTVV.

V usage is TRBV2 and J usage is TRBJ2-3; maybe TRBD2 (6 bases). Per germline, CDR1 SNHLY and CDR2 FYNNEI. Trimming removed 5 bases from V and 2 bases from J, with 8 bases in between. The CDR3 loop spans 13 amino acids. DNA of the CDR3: TGTGCCAGCAGTCGGGACTTCACAGATACGCAGTATTTT. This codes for CASSRDFTDTQYF.

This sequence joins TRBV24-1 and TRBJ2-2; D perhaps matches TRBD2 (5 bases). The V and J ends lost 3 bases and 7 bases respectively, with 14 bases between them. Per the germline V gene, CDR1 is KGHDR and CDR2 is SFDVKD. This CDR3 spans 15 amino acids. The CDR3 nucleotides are TGTGCCACCAGTGATAGCCTCGGACTTTTCGGGGAGCTGTTTTTT. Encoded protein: CATSDSLGLFGELFF.

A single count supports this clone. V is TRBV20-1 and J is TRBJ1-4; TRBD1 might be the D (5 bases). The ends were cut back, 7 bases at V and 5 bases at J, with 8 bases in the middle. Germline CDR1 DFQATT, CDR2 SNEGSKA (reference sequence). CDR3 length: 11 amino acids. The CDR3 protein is CSGQLNEKLFF. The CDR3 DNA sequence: TGCAGTGGACAGCTAAATGAAAAACTGTTTTTT.